This TCR beta chain derives from a study of CD8 T cells in Susac syndrome. The study's findings and limits: In Susac patients, clonal expansion was not detected in CD4+ cells.

RNA, at about 0.5 to 1 ug, was reverse transcribed with random hexamers. TCRdb passed the immunoSEQ multiplex PCR reads through MiXCR, listing each CDR3 protein once. The data show some 250,000 distinct CDR3 sequences, less than 96% seen once. In the case of this clonotype: Its antigen is unknown.

V lost 5 bases to trimming and J lost 6 bases, with 25 bases between them. Germline V lookup: CDR1 MGHRA, CDR2 YSYEKL. CDR3 size: 17 residues. The sequence was collected from a human donor with Susac syndrome. The material sequenced was CD4+ T cells from PBMCs. V usage is TRBV4-1 and J usage is TRBJ1-2; TRBD1 might be the D (6 bases). The CDR3 nucleotides are TGCGCCAGCAGCTCAAACCCAACAGGGAGGCGTGGCGATGGCTACACCTTC. It translates to CASSSNPTGRRGDGYTF.